The entry below gives a single T cell receptor beta chain sequence along with its context. Antigen specificity is unknown. This record belongs to a study of blood T cells in healthy people across ages. Study outcomes and limitations: Unsorted PBMC material precluded a definitive naive versus antigen-experienced comparison.

The CDR3 consists of 14 residues. Germline lookup yields CDR1 SEHNR and CDR2 FQNEAQ (reference sequence). Trimming left V 5 bases short and J 5 bases short, with 15 bases between. Next came a second PCR, run for roughly 6 to 11 cycles, which used a sample-barcoded 5' primer along with a J-beta primer mix. TCRdb re-called the 5' RACE reads with MiXCR, one entry per CDR3 protein. Counted here are approximately 780,000 distinct CDR3 sequences, approximately 24% occurring once; the ten biggest clones make up around 3%. This sample also belongs to another study, concerning T cells of mothers and their children. That study reports: cDNA was synthesized from all extracted RNA at roughly 1.5 ug per reaction. Using the M1S primer, the second PCR added sample barcodes along with 2-4 random nucleotides. The study obtained over 8.5 million TCR beta CDR3 reads per mother and 2.5 million to 3 million per child.

The V and J genes are TRBV7-9 and TRBJ1-1; the D is unclear. Sequencing was carried out using blood. The source of this sequence is a boy aged 10-17 years in good health. The CDR3, as DNA: TGTGCCAGCAGCCCGCCGGGATTGGGAACTGAAGCTTTCTTT. Its translation: CASSPPGLGTEAFF.